These 9 T cell receptor beta chains were sequenced from one sample in a study of beta chain features in type 1 diabetes (dated by TCRdb to between 2017 and 2018). For these receptors, no antigen is known. To prepare the library, the immunoSEQ multiplex PCR assay was applied. The High Capacity cDNA Reverse Transcription Kit was used to reverse transcribe all of the isolated RNA, meaning that expressed TCRB transcripts were what got sequenced. Drawn from immuneACCESS, this table holds only the in-frame rearrangements with V and J called that TCRdb kept. Clones are partly lost; checked studies trace under half to an unresolved V gene and leave the rest unexplained. Within this sample are more than 25,000 clones, with less than 60% of them counted one time only. Clones ranked in the top ten supply 1.5% of the sample. On the study overall, not on this receptor specifically: A moderate but significant shortening of TCRB CDR3 length was observed in type 1 diabetes patients in all four CD4+ subsets.

The sample was Tregs from blood. Reading the label with the study, this specimen's cell subset or site is: regulatory CD4+ T cells. The receptors were gathered from a young woman with type 1 diabetes.

This clone was seen more than once but under ten times. The V gene is TRBV7-3, the J gene TRBJ2-5; 9 nucleotides match TRBD2. The J call is uncertain, as TRBJ2-7 better fits the DNA end. Germline V CDR1 and CDR2: SGHTA, FQGTGA. The length of the CDR3 is 16 residues. This CDR3 is CASSLMGGRASYEQYF. CDR3 DNA sequence: TGTGCCAGCAGCTTAATGGGCGGGAGGGCCTCCTACGAGCAGTACTTC.

This clone has a handful of counts. CDR3 sequence reads: CATQGQINQPQHF. CDR3 in DNA: TGTGCCACCCAGGGACAGATCAATCAGCCCCAGCATTTT. V is TRBV19 and J is TRBJ1-5; 7 positions agree with TRBD1. With V trimmed by 10 bases and J by 3 bases, 6 bases remained unmatched. Germline CDR1 reads LNHDA; CDR2 reads SQIVND (reference sequence). The CDR3 totals 13 residues. Full variable domain (remainder filled in from reference TRBV19 and TRBJ1-5): DGGITQSPKYLFRKEGQNVTLSCEQNLNHDAMYWYRQDPGQGLRLIYYSQIVNDFQKGDIAEGYSVSREKKESFPLTVTSAQKNPTAFYLCATQGQINQPQHFGDGTRLSIL.

The rearrangement joins TRBV11-2 to TRBJ1-3, with D tentatively TRBD1 (5 bases). This CDR3 has 18 residues. Germline lookup yields CDR1 SGHAT and CDR2 FQNNGV. With 1 base removed from V and 0 bases from J, the gap between germline ends came to 16 bases. CDR3 DNA: TGTGCCAGCAGCTTAGGGGGGGTCGGACACCGCTCTGGAAACACCATATATTTT. It is translated as CASSLGGVGHRSGNTIYF.

A few counts support this clone. The chain links TRBV7-9 to TRBJ2-1; possibly TRBD1 for D (6 bases). CDR1 and CDR2 (germline): SEHNR, FQNEAQ (reference sequence). This CDR3 has 16 residues. V gave up 5 bases and J gave up 3 bases, with 17 bases separating them. CDR3 nucleotides: TGTGCCAGCAGCCCTTCAGGACAGTTCAACTACAATGAGCAGTTCTTC. It encodes CASSPSGQFNYNEQFF. Complete variable domain (other parts from reference TRBV7-9 and TRBJ2-1): DTGVSQNPRHKITKRGQNVTFRCDPISEHNRLYWYRQTLGQGPEFLTYFQNEAQLEKSRLLSDRFSAERPKGSFSTLEIQRTEQGDSAMYLCASSPSGQFNYNEQFFGPGTRLTVL.

The chain carries TRBV30 and TRBJ1-6; 8 bases align to TRBD1. The CDR3 spans 15 residues. CDR1 is GTSNPN, CDR2 SVGIG, per germline (reference sequence). The V gene end was trimmed by 0 bases and the J gene end by 7 bases; junction bases not matched to a gene: 5. The CDR3 bases are TGTGCCTGGAGTGTACCAGGGGGCTTAAATTCACCCCTCCACTTT. This codes for CAWSVPGGLNSPLHF.

V is TRBV29-1 and J is TRBJ1-4; 8 bases are a match to TRBD1. V shed 7 bases and J 15 bases; nucleotides not matched to a gene: 13. This CDR3 spans 12 amino acids. The germline V gene has CDR1 SQVTM and CDR2 ANQGSEA. The CDR3 DNA reads TGCAGCGGGGGTAGTCTCTTGACAGGGGTGTTTTTT. It translates to CSGGSLLTGVFF.

The chain couples TRBV7-2 to TRBJ2-1, with D perhaps TRBD1 (6 bases). V was cut by 5 bases and J by 1 base, with 9 bases left in between. The CDR3 sequence is 14 residues long. CDR1 SGHTA and CDR2 FQGNSA come from the germline V gene. The CDR3 reads CASSTTGSYNEQFF. CDR3 bases: TGTGCCAGCAGCACTACAGGGTCCTACAATGAGCAGTTCTTC.

The chain joins TRBV11-3 to TRBJ2-3; 9 nucleotides agree with TRBD2. The CDR3 contains 16 residues. Looked up from germline, CDR1 is SGHNT and CDR2 is YENEEA. The V and J ends lost 1 base and 6 bases, in that order; junction bases with no gene match: 8. In DNA form, the CDR3 reads TGTGCCAGCAGCTTAGGGAATCTAGCGGGACCCGATACGCAGTATTTT. It specifies CASSLGNLAGPDTQYF.

This chain uses TRBV7-2 with TRBJ1-4; the match to TRBD1 covers 7 bases. The germline gives CDR1 SGHTA, CDR2 FQGNSA. Germline trimming cut 7 bases from V and 5 bases from J; bases unmatched to any gene: 10. This CDR3 is 15 amino acids long. The CDR3 reads CASTIQGGPNEKLFF. Here the CDR3 DNA reads TGTGCCAGCACCATCCAGGGGGGTCCAAATGAAAAACTGTTTTTT.